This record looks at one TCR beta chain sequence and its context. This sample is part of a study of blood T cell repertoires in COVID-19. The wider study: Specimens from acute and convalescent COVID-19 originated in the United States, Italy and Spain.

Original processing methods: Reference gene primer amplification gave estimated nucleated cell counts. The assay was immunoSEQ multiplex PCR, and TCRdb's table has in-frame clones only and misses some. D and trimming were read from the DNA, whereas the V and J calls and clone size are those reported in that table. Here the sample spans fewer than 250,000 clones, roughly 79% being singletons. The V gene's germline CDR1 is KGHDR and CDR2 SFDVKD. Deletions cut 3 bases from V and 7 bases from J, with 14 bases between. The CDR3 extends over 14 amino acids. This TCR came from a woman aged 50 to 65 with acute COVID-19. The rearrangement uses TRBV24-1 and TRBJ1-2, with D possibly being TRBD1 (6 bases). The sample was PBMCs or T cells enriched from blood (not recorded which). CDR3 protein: CATSDATGPRGYTF. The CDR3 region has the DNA TGTGCCACCAGTGATGCCACAGGGCCGCGTGGCTACACCTTC.